The T cell receptor (beta chain) described here comes from a study of shared clonotypes between healthy human individuals. As for the study in general: Three plates each covered CD4 naive and memory; CD8 naive two, CD8 memory one.

This clone was detected only a few times. Its antigen remains unknown. Findings and limits, study-wide: Researchers found naive subsets generally carried larger estimated richness than memory subsets.

The method was immunoSEQ multiplex PCR; TCRdb's version includes in-frame clones alone and lacks a portion of them. The data hold over a million clones, with approximately 98% observed a single time. Trimming pared 0 bases from V and 2 bases from J, leaving 7 bases between. Per the germline V gene, CDR1 is SEHNR and CDR2 is FQNEAQ (reference sequence). This CDR3 region has 14 residues. The sequence was obtained from a man in his thirties or forties in good health. The chain carries TRBV7-9 and TRBJ1-2; D is ambiguous. Sequencing was done on a sample of naive CD4+ T cells sorted from blood. Sample subset: CD45RA+ positively selected. The CDR3 sequence: CASSLAPVNYGYTF. Written as DNA, the CDR3 is TGTGCCAGCAGCTTAGCTCCGGTAAACTATGGCTACACCTTC.